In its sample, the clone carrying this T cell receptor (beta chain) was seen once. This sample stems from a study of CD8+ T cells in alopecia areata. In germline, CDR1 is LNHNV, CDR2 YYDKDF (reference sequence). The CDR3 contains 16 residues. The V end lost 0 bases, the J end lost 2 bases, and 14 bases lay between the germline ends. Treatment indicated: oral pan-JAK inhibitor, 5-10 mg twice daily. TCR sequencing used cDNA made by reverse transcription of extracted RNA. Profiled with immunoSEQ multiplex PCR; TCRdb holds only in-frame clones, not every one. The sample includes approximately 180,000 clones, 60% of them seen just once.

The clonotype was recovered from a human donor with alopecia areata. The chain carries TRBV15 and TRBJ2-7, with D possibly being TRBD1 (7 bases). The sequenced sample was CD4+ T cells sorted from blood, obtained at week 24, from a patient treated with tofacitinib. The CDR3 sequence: CATSRDRRGDAYEQYF. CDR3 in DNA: TGTGCCACCAGCAGAGATCGCAGGGGGGATGCCTACGAGCAGTACTTC.